This TCR beta chain was observed in a study of T cells in localized non-small cell lung cancer. Clones were sequenced by immunoSEQ multiplex PCR, and TCRdb holds only the in-frame ones, with some missing. There are more than 35,000 clones in the sample; roughly 92% occur only once, and 7.1% lies in the top ten. Trimming took off 5 bases at V and 6 bases at J, with 11 bases between the two ends. The CDR3 spans 12 residues. In germline, CDR1 is MNHEY, CDR2 SVGAGI. The chain uses TRBV6-5 and TRBJ2-7; tentative D call: TRBD1 (6 bases). The specimen was peripheral blood, collected before any cancer treatment. The TCR was taken from a female donor older than 55 with stage I lung adenocarcinoma. This CDR3 reads CASSRTGSEQYF. In DNA, the CDR3 is TGTGCCAGCAGTCGCACAGGGAGCGAGCAGTACTTC.